Listed below are T cell receptor beta chains from one sample, sequenced in a study of T cells after yellow fever vaccination. TCRdb reprocessed the 5' RACE reads with MiXCR, giving one entry per CDR3 protein. The table lists about 370,000 distinct CDR3 sequences, under 14% of them singletons, with around 20% in the top ten. The material sequenced was PBMCs, taken on the day of the first yellow fever vaccination. Source of these receptors: a man between 18 and 35 years old who received the YFV17D yellow fever vaccine. CDR3s include the opening cysteine and the closing phenylalanine or tryptophan. The D gene is left open where the match is weak. A clone size is listed for some rows: how often the clone was seen (once, few, many), or a class if it is expanded.

DNA: TGTGCCAGCACTCGTGGTGGGCAAGCCTCTGGGGCCAACGTCCTGACTTTC; CDR3: CASTRGGQASGANVLTF; size: NA; J: TRBJ2-6; V: TRBV5-7; D: NA
DNA: TGTGCCAGCAGCTCCTTGTTAGGGGGAACTAGCGACAATGAGCAGTTCTTC; CDR3: CASSSLLGGTSDNEQFF; size: few; J: TRBJ2-1; V: TRBV7-9; D: NA
DNA: TGTGCCAGCGGCTCCCCCAGACTAGCGGCAATTAACACCGGGGAGCTGTTTTTT; CDR3: CASGSPRLAAINTGELFF; size: NA; J: TRBJ2-2; V: TRBV11-2; D: TRBD2
DNA: TGTGCCAGCAGCCCAGGATTCGGACAGGGGCGAGGGGAAAAACTGTTTTTT; CDR3: CASSPGFGQGRGEKLFF; size: few; J: TRBJ1-4; V: TRBV7-6; D: TRBD1
DNA: TGTGCCAGCTCAAGGAATTCAGACACCCAGGGAACGCAGTATTTT; CDR3: CASSRNSDTQGTQYF; size: few; J: TRBJ2-3; V: TRBV18; D: NA
DNA: TGTGCCAGCAGCTCGAAGACAGATGGGGATGAAAAACTGTTTTTT; CDR3: CASSSKTDGDEKLFF; size: NA; J: TRBJ1-4; V: TRBV5-4; D: NA
DNA: TGCAGCGTTGGAGACAGCAATCAGCCCCAGCATTTT; CDR3: CSVGDSNQPQHF; size: NA; J: TRBJ1-5; V: TRBV29-1; D: NA
DNA: TGTGCCAGCAGTCCCAGGGGTATCACAGATACGCAGTATTTT; CDR3: CASSPRGITDTQYF; size: few; J: TRBJ2-3; V: TRBV12-3/TRBV12-4; D: NA
DNA: TGTGCCAGCAGCTTAGGACCCGCAACGGTCCAGTACTTC; CDR3: CASSLGPATVQYF; size: few; J: TRBJ2-5; V: TRBV5-6; D: NA
DNA: TGTGCCAGTAGATGGGACGGATCCCATTCCTATAATTCACCCCTCCACTTT; CDR3: CASRWDGSHSYNSPLHF; size: NA; J: TRBJ1-6; V: TRBV19; D: NA
DNA: TGCGCCAGCAGCCAAGATGGGGTCAGTAGTGCAGATACGCAGTATTTT; CDR3: CASSQDGVSSADTQYF; size: few; J: TRBJ2-3; V: TRBV4-3; D: NA
DNA: TGCAGTGCTACGCCCAGCGGCAGGGTAGCAGATACGCAGTATTTT; CDR3: CSATPSGRVADTQYF; size: NA; J: TRBJ2-3; V: TRBV20-1; D: NA
DNA: TGTGCCAGCAGTGCTCGACAGGGGGCTTCTCAGCCCCAGCATTTT; CDR3: CASSARQGASQPQHF; size: few; J: TRBJ1-5; V: TRBV2; D: TRBD1
DNA: TGTGCCAGCCTGGGGGTCGGGGGGTATTACAATGAGCAGTTCTTC; CDR3: CASLGVGGYYNEQFF; size: many; J: TRBJ2-1; V: TRBV6-1; D: TRBD2
DNA: TGCGCCAGCAGCCTGGACCTCAATCAGCCCCAGCATTTT; CDR3: CASSLDLNQPQHF; size: many; J: TRBJ1-5; V: TRBV5-1; D: NA
DNA: TGTGCCAGCAGCTTTTTAGGAGGGGGCCACGAGCAGTACTTC; CDR3: CASSFLGGGHEQYF; size: NA; J: TRBJ2-7; V: TRBV11-2; D: NA
DNA: TGTGCCAGCAGCCAAGATAGAGGCACTAGCACAGATACGCAGTATTTT; CDR3: CASSQDRGTSTDTQYF; size: NA; J: TRBJ2-3; V: TRBV4-2; D: NA
DNA: TGCGCCAGCAGCCAAGATCGGTGGGGCAGGGAGGGGGCGTCTAATGAAAAACTGTTTTTT; CDR3: CASSQDRWGREGASNEKLFF; size: NA; J: TRBJ1-4; V: TRBV4-3; D: TRBD1
DNA: TGCGCCAGCAGCTTGGACGTTGCACACCTCTATGGCTACACCTTC; CDR3: CASSLDVAHLYGYTF; size: few; J: TRBJ1-2; V: TRBV5-1; D: NA
DNA: TGTGCCAGCTCACGGCGAGGGGGACAGTTAAATTCACCCCTCCACTTT; CDR3: CASSRRGGQLNSPLHF; size: few; J: TRBJ1-6; V: TRBV18; D: TRBD1
DNA: TGCGCCAGCAGCCGAAAGGGGGGACTAGGAATTGCAGATACGCAGTATTTT; CDR3: CASSRKGGLGIADTQYF; size: few; J: TRBJ2-3; V: TRBV4-3; D: TRBD2
DNA: TGCGCCAGCAGCTTCGGGGCTTTAACCTACAATGAGCAGTTCTTC; CDR3: CASSFGALTYNEQFF; size: NA; J: TRBJ2-1; V: TRBV5-1; D: NA
DNA: TGTGCCAGCAGCCCGGGGGGCATTTCCCACAATGAGCAGTTCTTC; CDR3: CASSPGGISHNEQFF; size: few; J: TRBJ2-1; V: TRBV9; D: NA
DNA: TGCAGCGTTGTGATCCGGAGCAGCTCCTACGAGCAGTACTTC; CDR3: CSVVIRSSSYEQYF; size: few; J: TRBJ2-7; V: TRBV29-1; D: NA
DNA: TGCGCCAGCAGCCAAGAGGACTCCTCTTGGGGTGAGCAGTTCTTC; CDR3: CASSQEDSSWGEQFF; size: few; J: TRBJ2-1; V: TRBV4-3; D: NA
DNA: TGTGCCAGCAGTTCGTACAGGGGAGGATACACTGAAGCTTTCTTT; CDR3: CASSSYRGGYTEAFF; size: NA; J: TRBJ1-1; V: TRBV12-3/TRBV12-4; D: TRBD1
DNA: TGCGCCAGCACCGTAACGGGACAGGGGGCACGTGAGCAGTTCTTC; CDR3: CASTVTGQGAREQFF; size: few; J: TRBJ2-1; V: TRBV5-1; D: TRBD1
DNA: TGTGCCAGCAGTTACTCGGAGCTAGCGGACTACGAGCAGTACTTC; CDR3: CASSYSELADYEQYF; size: few; J: TRBJ2-7; V: TRBV6-5; D: TRBD2
DNA: TGTGCCAGCAGTTTAGGTGGTTCAGGGGGAGGCTACGAGCAGTACTTC; CDR3: CASSLGGSGGGYEQYF; size: many; J: TRBJ2-7; V: TRBV12-3/TRBV12-4; D: NA
DNA: TGTGCCAGCAGCCAAGGACTAGCGGGGGCCGGGAATGAGCAGTTCTTC; CDR3: CASSQGLAGAGNEQFF; size: NA; J: TRBJ2-1; V: TRBV12-3/TRBV12-4; D: TRBD2
DNA: TGTGCCAGCAGCTTGGCCGGCGGCAGGGGGAACTATGGCTACACCTTC; CDR3: CASSLAGGRGNYGYTF; size: NA; J: TRBJ1-2; V: TRBV5-6; D: TRBD1
DNA: TGTGCCAGCAGTCCTATAGTGAGCGCAGATACGCAGTATTTT; CDR3: CASSPIVSADTQYF; size: many; J: TRBJ2-3; V: TRBV12-3/TRBV12-4; D: NA
DNA: TGTGCCACCAGCGACTCGACAGGTTCCACAGATACGCAGTATTTT; CDR3: CATSDSTGSTDTQYF; size: few; J: TRBJ2-3; V: TRBV15; D: NA
DNA: TGTGCCAGCAGGTTAGAGAATGAGCAGTTCTTC; CDR3: CASRLENEQFF; size: few; J: TRBJ2-1; V: TRBV28; D: NA
DNA: TGTGCCAGCAGTTTTGACCGGGGGGGGGACCCAGACCAGTACTTC; CDR3: CASSFDRGGDPDQYF; size: NA; J: TRBJ2-5; V: TRBV12-3/TRBV12-4; D: TRBD2
DNA: TGCGCCAGCAGCTTGGGTACACCCCAAGAGACCCAGTACTTC; CDR3: CASSLGTPQETQYF; size: many; J: TRBJ2-5; V: TRBV5-1; D: NA
DNA: TGTGCCAGCAGTTTATCTTTCCGCCGTCTAGCCAAAAACATTCAGTACTTC; CDR3: CASSLSFRRLAKNIQYF; size: few; J: TRBJ2-4; V: TRBV27; D: NA
DNA: TGTGCCAGCAGCTTGGGCGGGGGGGCTAGCACAGATACGCAGTATTTT; CDR3: CASSLGGGASTDTQYF; size: few; J: TRBJ2-3; V: TRBV7-3; D: TRBD2
DNA: TGCGCCAGCAGCCAAGAAAGGAGCCGTAATGAAAAACTGTTTTTT; CDR3: CASSQERSRNEKLFF; size: few; J: TRBJ1-4; V: TRBV4-3; D: NA
DNA: TGCGCCAGCAGAGGAGGGGGTGACCTCAATGAGCAGTTCTTC; CDR3: CASRGGGDLNEQFF; size: NA; J: TRBJ2-1; V: TRBV5-1; D: NA
DNA: TGTGCCAGCAGCCCGGTCCAAGAGACCCAGTACTTC; CDR3: CASSPVQETQYF; size: many; J: TRBJ2-5; V: TRBV7-7; D: NA
DNA: TGTGCCAGCAGTGACTCTGAAATAGGGGGCGAATTAGAAGCTTTCTTT; CDR3: CASSDSEIGGELEAFF; size: few; J: TRBJ1-1; V: TRBV6-4; D: TRBD1
DNA: TGCAGTGCCAGCCGCCCAGTTGGAGGCTCCTACAATGAGCAGTTCTTC; CDR3: CSASRPVGGSYNEQFF; size: NA; J: TRBJ2-1; V: TRBV20-1; D: NA
DNA: TGTGCCAGCAGCCCACTTCGGGACTCTGGGGCCAACGTCCTGACTTTC; CDR3: CASSPLRDSGANVLTF; size: NA; J: TRBJ2-6; V: TRBV7-9; D: NA
DNA: TGCGCCAGCAGCTTGGGGGGGACGAAACCCGATGAGCAGTTCTTC; CDR3: CASSLGGTKPDEQFF; size: NA; J: TRBJ2-1; V: TRBV5-1; D: NA
DNA: TGCGCCAGCAGCTTCTTAGGGGTCTACGAGCAGTACTTC; CDR3: CASSFLGVYEQYF; size: few; J: TRBJ2-7; V: TRBV5-1; D: NA
DNA: TGTGCCAGCTCACCTCAGGGACAGGGGGCGAATACGCAGTATTTT; CDR3: CASSPQGQGANTQYF; size: few; J: TRBJ2-3; V: TRBV18; D: TRBD1
DNA: TGCAGTGCACCCCAAGTTTACTCTGAAGCTTTCTTT; CDR3: CSAPQVYSEAFF; size: NA; J: TRBJ1-1; V: TRBV20-1; D: NA
DNA: TGTGCCAGCAGCACGACAGGGGTGGGTGAGACCCAGTACTTC; CDR3: CASSTTGVGETQYF; size: many; J: TRBJ2-5; V: TRBV7-3; D: TRBD1
DNA: TGTGCCAGCTCACCACCGCCAGGGAGGCACGAGCAGTACTTC; CDR3: CASSPPPGRHEQYF; size: NA; J: TRBJ2-7; V: TRBV18; D: NA
DNA: TGTGCCAGCAGACTACTTGAATCGGAGACCCAGTACTTC; CDR3: CASRLLESETQYF; size: NA; J: TRBJ2-5; V: TRBV5-6; D: NA
DNA: TGCAGTGCTAGAGTACTCGCGGGGGGGCGAGAGACCCAGTACTTC; CDR3: CSARVLAGGRETQYF; size: NA; J: TRBJ2-5; V: TRBV20-1; D: TRBD2
DNA: TGTGCCAGCAGCTTAAACCAACAGGGGTATGGCTACACCTTC; CDR3: CASSLNQQGYGYTF; size: few; J: TRBJ1-2; V: TRBV7-3; D: TRBD1
DNA: TGCGCCAGCAGCCAAGATCCCTTAGTCACTCAAACCAAAAACATTCAGTACTTC; CDR3: CASSQDPLVTQTKNIQYF; size: NA; J: TRBJ2-4; V: TRBV4-3; D: NA